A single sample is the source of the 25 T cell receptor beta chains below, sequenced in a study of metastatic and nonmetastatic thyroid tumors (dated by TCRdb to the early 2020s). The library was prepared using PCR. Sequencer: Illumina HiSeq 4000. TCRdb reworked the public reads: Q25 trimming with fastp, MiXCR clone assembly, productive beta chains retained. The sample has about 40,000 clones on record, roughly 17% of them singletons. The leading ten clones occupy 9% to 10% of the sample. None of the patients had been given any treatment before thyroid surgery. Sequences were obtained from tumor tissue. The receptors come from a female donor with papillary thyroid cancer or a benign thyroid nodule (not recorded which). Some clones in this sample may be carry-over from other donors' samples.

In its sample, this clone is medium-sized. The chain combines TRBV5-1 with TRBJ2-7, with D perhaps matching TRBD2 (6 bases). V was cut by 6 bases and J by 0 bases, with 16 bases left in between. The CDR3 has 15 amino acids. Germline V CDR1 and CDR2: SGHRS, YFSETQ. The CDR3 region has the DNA TGCGCCAGCACCCCGGAGGGGACGGCCTCCTACGAGCAGTACTTC. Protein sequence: CASTPEGTASYEQYF.

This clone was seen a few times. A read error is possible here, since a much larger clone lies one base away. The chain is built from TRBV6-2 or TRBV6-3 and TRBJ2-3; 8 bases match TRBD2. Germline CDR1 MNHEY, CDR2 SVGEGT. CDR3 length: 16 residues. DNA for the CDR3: TGTGCCAGCAGTCACCCAGGGAGGACTAGCACAGATACGCGGTATTTT. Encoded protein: CASSHPGRTSTDTRYF.

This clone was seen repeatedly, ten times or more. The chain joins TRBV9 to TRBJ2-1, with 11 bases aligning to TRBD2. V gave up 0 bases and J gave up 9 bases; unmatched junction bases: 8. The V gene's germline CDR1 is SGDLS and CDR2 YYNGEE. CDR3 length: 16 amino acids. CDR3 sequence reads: CASSVGGSGRAGEQFF. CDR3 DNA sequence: TGTGCCAGCAGCGTAGGTGGTAGCGGGAGGGCCGGTGAGCAGTTCTTC.

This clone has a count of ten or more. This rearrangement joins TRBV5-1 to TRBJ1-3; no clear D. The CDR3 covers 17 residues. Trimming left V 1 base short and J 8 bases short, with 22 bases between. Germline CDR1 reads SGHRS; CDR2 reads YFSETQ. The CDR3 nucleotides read TGCGCCAGCAGCTTGTCCCCGTGGGCCTCAAAGAGGTACACCATATATTTT. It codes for CASSLSPWASKRYTIYF.

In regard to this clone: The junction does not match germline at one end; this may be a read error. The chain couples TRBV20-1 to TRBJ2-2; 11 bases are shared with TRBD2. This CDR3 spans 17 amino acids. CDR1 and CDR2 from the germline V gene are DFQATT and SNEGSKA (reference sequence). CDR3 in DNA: TGCAGTGCTAGGAGGGTAGCGGGAGGGCCTGGAACCTGGGAGCTGGTTTTT. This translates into CSARRVAGGPGTWELVF.

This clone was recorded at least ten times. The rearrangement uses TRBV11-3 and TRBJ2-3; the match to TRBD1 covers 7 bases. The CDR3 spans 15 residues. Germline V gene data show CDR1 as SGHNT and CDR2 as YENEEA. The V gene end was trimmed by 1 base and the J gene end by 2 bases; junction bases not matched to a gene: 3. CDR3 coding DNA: TGTGCCAGCAGCTTAGGGGGGACAGCCACAGATACGCAGTATTTT. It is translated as CASSLGGTATDTQYF.

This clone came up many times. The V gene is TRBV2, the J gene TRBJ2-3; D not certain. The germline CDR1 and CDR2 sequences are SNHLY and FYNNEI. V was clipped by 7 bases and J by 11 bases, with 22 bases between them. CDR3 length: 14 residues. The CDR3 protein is CASKGSRNVPQQYF. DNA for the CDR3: TGTGCCAGCAAGGGCAGCCGAAATGTCCCACAGCAGTATTTT.

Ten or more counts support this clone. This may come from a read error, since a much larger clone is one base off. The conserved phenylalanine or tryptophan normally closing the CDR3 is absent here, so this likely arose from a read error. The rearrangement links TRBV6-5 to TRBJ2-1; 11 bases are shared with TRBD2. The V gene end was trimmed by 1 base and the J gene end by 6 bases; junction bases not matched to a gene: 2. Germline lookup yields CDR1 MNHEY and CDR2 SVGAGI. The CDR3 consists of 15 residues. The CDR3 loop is CASSYYGTSGNEQFL. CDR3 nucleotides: TGTGCCAGCAGTTACTACGGGACTAGCGGCAATGAGCAGTTCCTC.

CDR3 loop: CATSVRPPYEQYF. CDR3 coding DNA: TGTGCCACCAGCGTGCGACCACCCTACGAGCAGTACTTC. The genes are TRBV15 and TRBJ2-7; D gene uncertain. This CDR3 contains 13 residues. Germline values: CDR1 LNHNV, CDR2 YYDKDF (reference sequence). V shed 5 bases and J shed 2 bases, with 10 bases lying between them.

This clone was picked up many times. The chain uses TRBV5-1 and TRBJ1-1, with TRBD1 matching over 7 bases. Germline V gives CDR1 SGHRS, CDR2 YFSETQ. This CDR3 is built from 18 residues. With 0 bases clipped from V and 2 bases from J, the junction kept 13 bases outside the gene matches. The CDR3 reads CASSLVEQGRYPNTEAFF. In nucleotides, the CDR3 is TGCGCCAGCAGCTTGGTCGAACAGGGGAGATACCCTAACACTGAAGCTTTCTTT.

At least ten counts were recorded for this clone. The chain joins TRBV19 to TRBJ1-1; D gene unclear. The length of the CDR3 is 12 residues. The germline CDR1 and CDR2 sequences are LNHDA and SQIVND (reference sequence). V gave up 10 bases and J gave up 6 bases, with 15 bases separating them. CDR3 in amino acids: CATTRRGSEAFF. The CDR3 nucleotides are TGTGCCACCACCCGTCGAGGCTCTGAAGCTTTCTTT.

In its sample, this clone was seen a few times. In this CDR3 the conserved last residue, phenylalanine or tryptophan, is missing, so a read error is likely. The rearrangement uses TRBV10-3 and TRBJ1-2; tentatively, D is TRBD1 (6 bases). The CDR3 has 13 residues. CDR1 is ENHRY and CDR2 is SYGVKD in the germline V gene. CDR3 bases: TGTTCCATCACCGATGGACAGCCCTATGGCTACACCCTC. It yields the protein CSITDGQPYGYTL.

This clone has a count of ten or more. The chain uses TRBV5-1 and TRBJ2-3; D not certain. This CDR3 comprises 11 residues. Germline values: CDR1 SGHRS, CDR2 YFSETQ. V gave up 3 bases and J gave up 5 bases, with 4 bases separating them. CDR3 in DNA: TGCGCCAGCAGCTCTGTAGATACGCAGTATTTT. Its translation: CASSSVDTQYF.

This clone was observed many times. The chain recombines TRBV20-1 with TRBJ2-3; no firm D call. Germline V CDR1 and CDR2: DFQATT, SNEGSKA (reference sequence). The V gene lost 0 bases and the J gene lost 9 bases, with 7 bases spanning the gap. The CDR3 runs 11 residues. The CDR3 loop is CSARDEGTQYF. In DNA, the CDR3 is TGCAGTGCTAGAGATGAAGGAACGCAGTATTTT.

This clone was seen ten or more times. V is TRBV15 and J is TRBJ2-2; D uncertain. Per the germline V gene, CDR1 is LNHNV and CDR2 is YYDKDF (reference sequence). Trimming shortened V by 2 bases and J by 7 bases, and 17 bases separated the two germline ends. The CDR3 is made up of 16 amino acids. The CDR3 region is CATSRTKPGVGGELFF. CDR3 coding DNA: TGTGCCACCAGCAGAACAAAACCTGGGGTCGGCGGGGAGCTGTTTTTT.

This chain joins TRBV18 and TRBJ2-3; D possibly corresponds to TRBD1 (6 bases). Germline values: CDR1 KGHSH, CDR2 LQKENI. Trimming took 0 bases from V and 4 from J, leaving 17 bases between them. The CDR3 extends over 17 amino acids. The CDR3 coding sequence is TGTGCCAGCTCACCACCGGGGGCTCGAGGGAGCGCAGATACGCAGTATTTT. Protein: CASSPPGARGSADTQYF.

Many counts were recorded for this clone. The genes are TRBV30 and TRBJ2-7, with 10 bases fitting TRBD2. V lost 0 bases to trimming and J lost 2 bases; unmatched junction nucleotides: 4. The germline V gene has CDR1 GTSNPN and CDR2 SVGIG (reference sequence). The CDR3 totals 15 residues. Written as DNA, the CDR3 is TGTGCCTGGAGTGTCTCTAGCGGGAGAGCCTACGAGCAGTACTTC. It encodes CAWSVSSGRAYEQYF. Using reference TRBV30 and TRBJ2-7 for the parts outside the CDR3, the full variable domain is SQTIHQWPATLVQPVGSPLSLECTVEGTSNPNLYWYRQAAGRGLQLLFYSVGIGQISSEVPQNLSASRPQDRQFILSSKKLLLSDSGFYLCAWSVSSGRAYEQYFGPGTRLTVT.

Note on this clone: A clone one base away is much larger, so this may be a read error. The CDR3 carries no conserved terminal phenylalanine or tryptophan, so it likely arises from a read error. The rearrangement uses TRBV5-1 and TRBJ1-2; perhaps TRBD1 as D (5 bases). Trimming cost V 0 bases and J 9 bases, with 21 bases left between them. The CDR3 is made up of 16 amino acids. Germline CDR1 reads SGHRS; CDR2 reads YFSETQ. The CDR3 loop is CASSLEGSGGANCYTL. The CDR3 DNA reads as TGCGCCAGCAGCTTGGAGGGTTCTGGAGGGGCGAACTGCTACACCCTC.

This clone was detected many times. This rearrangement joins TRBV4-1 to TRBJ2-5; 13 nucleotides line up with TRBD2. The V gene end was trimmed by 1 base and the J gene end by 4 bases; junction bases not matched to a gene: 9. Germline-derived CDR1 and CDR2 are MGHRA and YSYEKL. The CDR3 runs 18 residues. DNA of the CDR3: TGCGCCAGCAGCCAAGGGACTAGCGGGAGTTCGGGTGGAGAGACCCAGTACTTC. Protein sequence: CASSQGTSGSSGGETQYF.

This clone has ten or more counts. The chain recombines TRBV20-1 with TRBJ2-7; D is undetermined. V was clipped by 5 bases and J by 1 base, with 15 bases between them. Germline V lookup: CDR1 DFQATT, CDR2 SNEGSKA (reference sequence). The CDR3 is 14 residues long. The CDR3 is CSAPQPVRSYEQYF. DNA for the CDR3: TGCAGTGCTCCACAGCCCGTTCGTTCCTACGAGCAGTACTTC.

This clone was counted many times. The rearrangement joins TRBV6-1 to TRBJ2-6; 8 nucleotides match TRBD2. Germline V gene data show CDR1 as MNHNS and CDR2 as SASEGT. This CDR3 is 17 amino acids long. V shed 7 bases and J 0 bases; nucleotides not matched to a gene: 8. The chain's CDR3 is CASTPGLGDSGANVLTF. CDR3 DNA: TGTGCCAGCACCCCGGGACTAGGGGACTCTGGGGCCAACGTCCTGACTTTC.

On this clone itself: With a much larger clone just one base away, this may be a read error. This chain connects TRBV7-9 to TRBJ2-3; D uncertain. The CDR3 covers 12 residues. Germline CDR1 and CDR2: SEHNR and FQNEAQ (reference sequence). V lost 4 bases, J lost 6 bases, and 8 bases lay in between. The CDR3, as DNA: TGTGCCAGCAGCTCCCCTGGGGATACGCAGTATTTT. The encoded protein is CASSSPGDTQYF.

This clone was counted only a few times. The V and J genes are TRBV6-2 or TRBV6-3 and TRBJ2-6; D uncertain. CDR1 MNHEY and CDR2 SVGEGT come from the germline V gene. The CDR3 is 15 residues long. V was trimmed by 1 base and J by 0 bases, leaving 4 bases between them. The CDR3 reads CASSYWDSGANVLTF. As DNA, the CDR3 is TGTGCCAGCAGTTACTGGGACTCTGGGGCCAACGTCCTGACTTTC.

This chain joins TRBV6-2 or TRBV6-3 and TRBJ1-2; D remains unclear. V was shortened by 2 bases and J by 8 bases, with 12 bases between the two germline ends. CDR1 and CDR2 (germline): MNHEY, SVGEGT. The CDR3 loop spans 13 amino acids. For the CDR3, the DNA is TGTGCCAGCAGTTACGGAACCCAAATCGGCTACACCTTC. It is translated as CASSYGTQIGYTF.

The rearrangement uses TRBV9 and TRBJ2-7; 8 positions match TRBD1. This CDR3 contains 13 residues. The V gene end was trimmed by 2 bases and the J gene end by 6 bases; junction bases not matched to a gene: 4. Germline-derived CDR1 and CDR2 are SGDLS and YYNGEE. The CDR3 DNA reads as TGTGCCAGCAGCGTCTTCGACAGGGGCGAGCAGTACTTC. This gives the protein CASSVFDRGEQYF.